This T cell receptor (beta chain) was observed in a study of brain T cells in children with intractable seizures. Study results and caveats: Pre- and post-surgery blood differed in depth, so pre-surgery absences may be undersampling.

Notes on this clone: What it binds is not known.

CDR1 and CDR2 from the germline V gene are SEHNR and FQNEAQ (reference sequence). Between the trimmed V and J ends, which lost 5 bases and 2 bases, there was a span of 12 bases. The CDR3 is 14 residues long. Only in-frame clones appear in the TCRdb table, and some are missing; sequencing was by immunoSEQ multiplex PCR. The table records roughly 64,000 clones, 95% to 96% of them present only once. The sequenced cases were selected for having the highest brain T cell transcript signatures. Patients received at least one anti-epileptic drug before surgery. The input for sequencing was peripheral blood, taken at surgery. This clonotype originated in a boy in the first two years of life with focal cortical dysplasia and intractable seizures. The chain carries TRBV7-9 and TRBJ1-1, with unresolved D. For the CDR3, the DNA is TGTGCCAGCAGCCGGCAACAAGGCAACACTGAAGCTTTCTTT. Protein: CASSRQQGNTEAFF.